These 10 T cell receptor beta chains share one sample of origin, sequenced in a study of blood T cell repertoires in COVID-19. Assay: immunoSEQ multiplex PCR; the TCRdb copy retains only in-frame clones and omits some. Of fewer than 200,000 clones detected, about 89% appear once; the ten largest clones hold roughly 2.6%. The sample taken for sequencing was peripheral blood. These receptors were collected from a man aged 35-49 years with active or convalescent COVID-19.

The rearrangement links TRBV29-1 to TRBJ2-7; 10 nucleotides line up with TRBD1. In germline, CDR1 is SQVTM, CDR2 ANQGSEA. The V and J ends lost 5 bases and 3 bases, in that order; junction bases with no gene match: 4. The CDR3 spans 13 residues. Written as DNA, the CDR3 is TGCAGCGTTCGGACAGGGGGAAGCTACGAGCAGTACTTC. Protein: CSVRTGGSYEQYF.

The CDR3 is CASSSPSDRGIPEAFF. As DNA, the CDR3 is TGTGCCAGCAGCTCTCCCTCCGACAGGGGAATCCCTGAAGCTTTCTTT. The J gene is TRBJ1-1, the V gene TRBV7-9; 8 positions agree with TRBD1. CDR3 length equals 16 residues. The trim removed 4 bases at V and 6 bases at J, leaving 13 bases unmatched. The V gene's germline CDR1 is SEHNR and CDR2 FQNEAQ (reference sequence).

V usage is TRBV27 and J usage is TRBJ2-3; D perhaps matches TRBD2 (7 bases). In germline, CDR1 is MNHEY, CDR2 SMNVEV (reference sequence). The germline V and J ends were trimmed by 5 bases and 1 base, with 13 bases remaining between them. The CDR3 is 15 residues long. The CDR3 coding sequence is TGTGCCAGCAGTCCGGGGGGCCTGGGCACAGATACGCAGTATTTT. Protein: CASSPGGLGTDTQYF.

This clone appeared once. CDR3 residues: CASSLSGRHYGYTF. The CDR3, as DNA: TGTGCCAGCAGTTTATCTGGGAGACACTATGGCTACACCTTC. The V and J genes are TRBV27 and TRBJ1-2; D is ambiguous. Trimming shortened V by 0 bases and J by 3 bases, and 8 bases separated the two germline ends. Germline assignment: CDR1 MNHEY and CDR2 SMNVEV (reference sequence). The CDR3 consists of 14 residues.

The chain is built from TRBV10-3 and TRBJ1-2; tentative D call: TRBD1 (5 bases). The CDR3 loop spans 13 amino acids. V dropped 8 bases and J dropped 4 bases, with 14 bases sitting between them. Germline CDR1 reads ENHRY; CDR2 reads SYGVKD. The CDR3 bases are TGTGCCATCCTCATTTCGGACACCTATGGCTACACCTTC. This encodes CAILISDTYGYTF.

V is TRBV2 and J is TRBJ1-5; TRBD1 might be the D (5 bases). The germline V gene encodes CDR1 SNHLY and CDR2 FYNNEI. The CDR3 loop spans 14 amino acids. The V and J ends lost 4 bases and 4 bases respectively, with 11 bases between them. CDR3 coding DNA: TGTGCCAGCAGTGGAAACCCAGGGAATCAGCCCCAGCATTTT. Encoded protein: CASSGNPGNQPQHF.

V is TRBV5-5 and J is TRBJ1-1; the D gene is possibly TRBD1 (5 bases). Trimming left V 0 bases short and J 1 base short, with 13 bases between. Germline CDR1 is SGHKS and CDR2 is YYEKEE (reference sequence). The CDR3 sequence is 16 residues long. The CDR3 DNA sequence: TGTGCCAGCAGCTTGGTCCCTGGGGCGTCGAACACTGAAGCTTTCTTT. This sequence encodes CASSLVPGASNTEAFF.

V usage is TRBV30 and J usage is TRBJ2-7; D gene ambiguous. V gave up 4 bases and J gave up 3 bases, with 7 bases separating them. The germline V gene has CDR1 GTSNPN and CDR2 SVGIG (reference sequence). This CDR3 has 11 amino acids. DNA of the CDR3: TGTGCCTGGACGCAGGACTACGAGCAGTACTTC. Translated, it gives CAWTQDYEQYF. Together with reference TRBV30 and TRBJ2-7, the CDR3 gives the full variable domain: SQTIHQWPATLVQPVGSPLSLECTVEGTSNPNLYWYRQAAGRGLQLLFYSVGIGQISSEVPQNLSASRPQDRQFILSSKKLLLSDSGFYLCAWTQDYEQYFGPGTRLTVT.

About this clone itself: At the DNA level, this CDR3 is encoded by other sequences in the same sample as well. The chain couples TRBV5-1 to TRBJ1-2; 10 nucleotides agree with TRBD1. Germline lookup yields CDR1 SGHRS and CDR2 YFSETQ. Trimming removed 4 bases from V and 7 bases from J; junction bases left unmatched: 4. The CDR3 extends over 13 amino acids. CDR3 nucleotide sequence: TGCGCCAGCAGCCCAGGGACAGGGGCTGGCTACACCTTC. Translation gives CASSPGTGAGYTF.

V gene TRBV6-5 combines with J gene TRBJ1-6, with D possibly TRBD1 on 6 matching bases. The CDR3 length is 15 residues. Germline V gene lookup returns CDR1 MNHEY and CDR2 SVGAGI. Trimming stripped 7 bases from V and 6 bases from J, with 16 bases between. The CDR3 is CASTTTGGLNSPLHF. In nucleotides, the CDR3 is TGTGCCAGCACCACCACGGGGGGCCTTAATTCACCCCTCCACTTT.